The TCR beta chain described here comes from a study of B cell selection in AIRE deficiency. Whole-study findings and limits: Shorter CDR3s marked shared Treg sequences, biased toward few non-templated insertions. Healthy donors alone shared more than 30% of 3,500 to 4,000 Treg sequences; patients alone approximately 9.1%. TCRbeta-only data showed roughly a third of shared healthy Treg sequences in healthy Tconv.

Germline V CDR1 and CDR2: MGHDK, SYGVNS. The V and J ends lost 7 bases and 7 bases respectively, with 13 bases between them. This CDR3 spans 12 amino acids. A remark on this clone: As yet, its antigen is unknown.

CD4+CD127+ cells were sorted as the conventional CD4 T cells. In the original analysis: Conventional T cell pools: approximately 1.1x10^5 distinct patient, around 1.5x10^5 donor TCRbeta sequences. Assay used: immunoSEQ multiplex PCR; TCRdb lists only in-frame clones, some missing. That table gives V, J and clone size, and the DNA gave D and trimming. The table lists over 20,000 clones, 95% to 98% of them singletons. This rearrangement joins TRBV25-1 to TRBJ1-1; no clear D. The sample comprised conventional CD4+ T cells sorted from PBMCs. This receptor was taken from a human donor with AIRE deficiency. The CDR3 reads CASMEGRNEAFF. DNA for the CDR3: TGTGCCAGCATGGAAGGAAGAAATGAAGCTTTCTTT.